These 12 T cell receptor beta chains share one sample of origin, sequenced in a study of Graves' ophthalmopathy and Graves' hyperthyroidism. Amplification targeted the TCR beta CDR3 regions, with RNA transcripts as the source material. The workflow started with a first-round RT-PCR run with HTBI primers and then moved on to a second-round multiplex PCR. One entry per CDR3 protein, called by TCRdb with MiXCR from the multiplex PCR reads. Here the sample spans around 26,000 distinct CDR3 sequences, 45% to 60% being singletons. The sample consisted of peripheral blood. These receptor sequences come from an adult woman with stable Graves' hyperthyroidism.

This clonotype qualifies as medium-sized. The chain recombines TRBV29-1 with TRBJ1-2; perhaps TRBD1 as D (6 bases). V was cut by 1 base and J by 7 bases, with 10 bases left in between. The length of the CDR3 is 12 residues. Germline V lookup: CDR1 SQVTM, CDR2 ANQGSEA. The CDR3 protein is CSVEAGGLGYTF. The CDR3 DNA reads as TGCAGCGTTGAAGCGGGGGGCCTTGGCTACACCTTC.

This clonotype was seen many times. The J gene is TRBJ2-5, the V gene TRBV9, with a weak D call TRBD1 (5 bases). Germline CDR1 SGDLS, CDR2 YYNGEE. The CDR3 is made up of 15 amino acids. V was trimmed by 0 bases and J by 7 bases, leaving 16 bases between them. The CDR3, as DNA: TGTGCCAGCAGCGTAGGTGGGGCCGCTGGCGGGACCCAGTACTTC. Its translation is CASSVGGAAGGTQYF.

This clonotype showed up many times. This chain uses TRBV20-1 with TRBJ2-1; the D is unclear. This CDR3 is built from 16 residues. Trimming shortened V by 3 bases and J by 0 bases, and 15 bases separated the two germline ends. CDR1 is DFQATT, CDR2 SNEGSKA, per germline (reference sequence). The CDR3 is CSARGKSKISYNEQFF. As DNA, the CDR3 is TGCAGTGCTAGGGGTAAAAGCAAGATCTCCTACAATGAGCAGTTCTTC.

The J gene is TRBJ1-3, the V gene TRBV7-3; 7 nucleotides line up with TRBD1. Germline loops: CDR1 SGHTA, CDR2 FQGTGA. CDR3 size: 15 residues. With V trimmed by 2 bases and J by 2 bases, 3 bases remained unmatched. The CDR3 reads CASSLQGGAGNTIYF. As DNA, the CDR3 is TGTGCCAGCAGCTTACAGGGGGGGGCTGGAAACACCATATATTTT.

On this clonotype itself: The limits of the CDR3 on the DNA are not certain, so only TCRdb's listed CDR3 is given. This chain links TRBV9 with TRBJ2-5; the table's TRBD1 call for D was not verified on the DNA. Germline V gene lookup returns CDR1 SGDLS and CDR2 YYNGEE. The CDR3 sequence runs 17 residues, both termini included. CDR3 amino acids: CASSAWGAGTGDETQYF.

V is TRBV12-3 or TRBV12-4 and J is TRBJ2-5, with a tentative D call TRBD1 (5 bases). This CDR3 region has 12 residues. The V end was cut by 6 bases, the J end by 7 bases, with 12 bases between. CDR3 sequence: CASRPQGGTQYF. CDR3 nucleotide sequence: TGTGCCAGCAGACCTCAGGGCGGGACCCAGTACTTC.

This clonotype qualifies as medium-sized. J is TRBJ2-1 and V is TRBV20-1; D gene uncertain. Germline loops: CDR1 DFQATT, CDR2 SNEGSKA (reference sequence). V lost 3 bases, J lost 13 bases, and 19 bases lay in between. There are 13 residues in the CDR3. CDR3 DNA: TGCAGTGCTAGGGAGATCAGCCGGCCCGTTCAGTTCTTC. Amino acid sequence: CSAREISRPVQFF.

This clonotype was detected a few times. V and J are TRBV20-1 and TRBJ1-5, with 11 bases matching TRBD1. This CDR3 is 13 amino acids long. J gave up 6 bases and V 5 bases, and 3 bases lay outside the gene matches. Germline V gene data show CDR1 as DFQATT and CDR2 as SNEGSKA (reference sequence). CDR3 nucleotides: TGCAGTGCTTGGGGGACAGGGGGTCAGCCCCAGCATTTT. Protein sequence: CSAWGTGGQPQHF.

This clonotype is labeled as medium-sized (0.01 to 0.1%). The chain recombines TRBV7-9 with TRBJ2-1; D could derive from TRBD1 or TRBD2 (5 bases each). In germline, CDR1 is SEHNR, CDR2 FQNEAQ (reference sequence). With 11 bases removed from V and 2 bases from J, the gap between germline ends came to 7 bases. The CDR3 is 11 residues long. CDR3 DNA sequence: TGTGCCGGGGGACCCTACAATGAGCAGTTCTTC. This codes for CAGGPYNEQFF.

By frequency in the sample, this clonotype is medium-sized. The CDR3 sequence: CASSLTRANTQYF. The CDR3 DNA sequence: TGTGCCAGCAGCTTAACCAGGGCGAATACGCAGTATTTT. The chain couples TRBV7-7 to TRBJ2-3; maybe TRBD1 (5 bases). The CDR3 has 13 amino acids. Germline V gene data show CDR1 as SSHAT and CDR2 as FNYEAQ (reference sequence). V shed 2 bases and J shed 7 bases, with 10 bases lying between them.

This clonotype was counted many times. This may come from a read error, since a much larger clone is one base off. This rearrangement joins TRBV6-1 to TRBJ2-7, with D perhaps assigned TRBD1 or TRBD2 (6 bases each). Germline CDR1 reads MNHNS; CDR2 reads SASEGT. V lost 3 bases, J lost 2 bases, and 14 bases lay in between. This CDR3 is 15 amino acids long. The CDR3 is CASSDGGTPAYEQYF. The CDR3 nucleotides are TGTGCCAGCAGTGACGGCGGGACACCCGCCTACGAGCAGTACTTC.

This clonotype is a singleton in its sample. V gene TRBV11-2 combines with J gene TRBJ1-2, with D tentatively TRBD1 (6 bases). The CDR3 has 13 residues. Germline lookup yields CDR1 SGHAT and CDR2 FQNNGV. The V end lost 5 bases, the J end lost 7 bases, and 14 bases lay between the germline ends. CDR3 sequence: CASSLGTGRGYTF. CDR3 nucleotide sequence: TGTGCCAGCAGCCTTGGAACAGGGCGTGGCTACACCTTC.